Below are 27 T cell receptor beta chains sequenced from a single sample in a study of blood T cell repertoires in COVID-19. The repertoire was sequenced with immunoSEQ multiplex PCR; TCRdb's copy has only in-frame clones and lacks some. The profile shows 300,000 or so clones, around 89% of them singletons. Sequencing was performed on peripheral blood. These receptors all come from a woman aged 25 to 39 who had recovered from COVID-19.

The gene calls are TRBV5-4 and TRBJ2-3; 10 nucleotides match TRBD2. Trimming removed 0 bases from V and 8 bases from J; junction bases left unmatched: 15. Germline V lookup: CDR1 SGHNT, CDR2 YYREEE (reference sequence). The CDR3 is 18 amino acids. CDR3 protein: CASSLEASGGTRGPTQYF. The CDR3 nucleotides read TGTGCCAGCAGCTTGGAAGCTAGCGGGGGAACCCGGGGTCCTACGCAGTATTTT.

The V call is TRBV28, the J call TRBJ2-3; TRBD2 matches at 9 bases. The CDR3 totals 16 residues. CDR1 is MDHEN, CDR2 SYDVKM, per germline. J was trimmed by 3 bases and V by 3 bases; bases with no gene match: 7. The CDR3 DNA reads TGTGCCAGCAGTTTTATGTCTAGCGGGGAGACAGATACGCAGTATTTT. It yields the protein CASSFMSSGETDTQYF.

This sequence joins TRBV7-6 and TRBJ1-1, with a possible D match to TRBD1 (6 bases). Trimming pared 5 bases from V and 5 bases from J, leaving 18 bases between. The CDR3 length is 15 residues. Germline CDR1 is SGHVS and CDR2 is FNYEAQ. This CDR3 is CASSPRGGADTEAFF. CDR3 nucleotides: TGTGCCAGCAGCCCTCGGGGGGGGGCGGATACTGAAGCTTTCTTT.

J is TRBJ2-7 and V is TRBV19; possibly TRBD1 for D (5 bases). The V end lost 3 bases, the J end lost 3 bases, and 15 bases lay between the germline ends. From germline, CDR1 is LNHDA and CDR2 SQIVND (reference sequence). The CDR3 consists of 15 residues. Written as DNA, the CDR3 is TGTGCCAGTAGTATGGGTCGGCAGGGTAGCTACGAGCAGTACTTC. It yields the protein CASSMGRQGSYEQYF. The variable domain in full, with the rest retrieved from reference TRBV19 and TRBJ2-7, is DGGITQSPKYLFRKEGQNVTLSCEQNLNHDAMYWYRQDPGQGLRLIYYSQIVNDFQKGDIAEGYSVSREKKESFPLTVTSAQKNPTAFYLCASSMGRQGSYEQYFGPGTRLTVT.

The chain carries TRBV7-9 and TRBJ1-4; D gene ambiguous. Germline CDR1 and CDR2: SEHNR and FQNEAQ (reference sequence). Between the trimmed V and J ends, which lost 3 bases and 7 bases, there was a span of 9 bases. The CDR3 loop spans 13 amino acids. The chain's CDR3 is CASSFPSGEKLFF. The CDR3 nucleotides are TGTGCCAGCAGCTTTCCCAGCGGTGAAAAACTGTTTTTT.

The rearrangement joins TRBV6-5 to TRBJ2-3; D possibly corresponds to TRBD1 (5 bases). Trimming stripped 4 bases from V and 3 bases from J, with 11 bases between. Germline-derived CDR1 and CDR2 are MNHEY and SVGAGI. CDR3 length: 14 residues. CDR3 in DNA: TGTGCCAGCAGTTCACCCCAGGGAACAGATACGCAGTATTTT. As protein: CASSSPQGTDTQYF.

This chain links TRBV7-9 with TRBJ1-1, with a weak D call TRBD1 (6 bases). The germline V gene has CDR1 SEHNR and CDR2 FQNEAQ (reference sequence). Trimming removed 5 bases at V and 0 bases at J, with 13 bases between. The CDR3 is 15 amino acids. The CDR3 here is CASSLPGTMNTEAFF. The DNA of the CDR3 is TGTGCCAGCAGCCTCCCCGGGACAATGAACACTGAAGCTTTCTTT.

The chain employs TRBV4-3 and TRBJ2-7; D unresolved. Germline values: CDR1 LGHNA, CDR2 YSLEER. V lost 0 bases to trimming and J lost 3 bases, with 12 bases between them. The CDR3 is 15 residues long. CDR3 region: CASSQDRQRFYEQYF. The CDR3 bases are TGCGCCAGCAGCCAAGACCGACAACGATTCTACGAGCAGTACTTC.

This clone appeared once. CDR3 bases: TGTGCCAGCAGTTTATCACAGGGTTATCAGTACTTC. It translates to CASSLSQGYQYF. The rearrangement uses TRBV27 and TRBJ2-4; perhaps TRBD1 as D (6 bases). The CDR3 sequence is 12 residues long. Trimming cost V 0 bases and J 12 bases, with 9 bases left between them. Germline assignment: CDR1 MNHEY and CDR2 SMNVEV (reference sequence).

This chain connects TRBV5-5 to TRBJ1-3, with 7 bases fitting TRBD1. This CDR3 has 16 residues. The trim removed 4 bases at V and 1 base at J, leaving 8 bases unmatched. The germline CDR1 and CDR2 sequences are SGHKS and YYEKEE (reference sequence). In nucleotides, the CDR3 is TGTGCCAGCAGCACGGAGGGGGCGATTTCTGGAAACACCATATATTTT. The encoded protein is CASSTEGAISGNTIYF.

The gene calls are TRBV5-4 and TRBJ2-2, with TRBD1 identical over 7 bases. Germline V gene sequence: CDR1 SGHNT, CDR2 YYREEE (reference sequence). Unmatched junction bases numbered 5, after V lost 4 bases and J lost 2 bases. This CDR3 is 15 amino acids long. The CDR3 nucleotides read TGTGCCAGCAGCCTGAGGGGGCGCAACACCGGGGAGCTGTTTTTT. It codes for CASSLRGRNTGELFF.

This chain links TRBV29-1 with TRBJ1-1; D perhaps matches TRBD1 (6 bases). The CDR3 spans 13 residues. Germline lookup yields CDR1 SQVTM and CDR2 ANQGSEA. V was trimmed by 4 bases and J by 1 base, leaving 10 bases between them. The CDR3, as DNA: TGCAGCGTTGTAAGGGACACGAACACTGAAGCTTTCTTT. Protein product: CSVVRDTNTEAFF.

The V and J genes are TRBV10-2 and TRBJ2-1; maybe TRBD1 (6 bases). Germline-derived CDR1 and CDR2 are WSHSY and SAAADI. Deletions cut 5 bases from V and 10 bases from J, with 12 bases between. This CDR3 spans 12 amino acids. The CDR3 region has the DNA TGCGCCAGCAGTTTACAGGGCGACGAGCAGTTCTTC. Protein sequence: CASSLQGDEQFF.

V usage is TRBV6-5 and J usage is TRBJ1-1, with D possibly TRBD1 on 5 matching bases. The CDR3 runs to 11 residues. Germline CDR1 reads MNHEY; CDR2 reads SVGAGI. Between the trimmed V and J ends, which lost 8 bases and 5 bases, there was a span of 9 bases. CDR3 bases: TGTGCCAGCGGGGGGGGAACTGAAGCTTTCTTT. Protein: CASGGGTEAFF.

This clone was seen only once. The chain links TRBV27 to TRBJ2-7, with a weak D call TRBD1 (5 bases). V lost 4 bases and J 3 bases, leaving 25 bases between the germline ends. This CDR3 comprises 18 residues. CDR1 is MNHEY, CDR2 SMNVEV, per germline (reference sequence). CDR3 nucleotides: TGTGCCAGCAGTTATGTAGGGGTCCAGAGCAGGATTGGCTACGAGCAGTACTTC. As protein: CASSYVGVQSRIGYEQYF.

The chain has TRBV3-1 (or the pseudogene TRBV3-2) and TRBJ2-1; 10 bases are shared with TRBD2. Trimming took 1 base from V and 2 from J; bases not matched to a gene: 8. The CDR3 length is 18 residues. Germline V gene data show CDR1 as LGHDT and CDR2 as YNNKEL (reference sequence). The DNA for the CDR3 is TGTGCCAGCAGCCAAGGGTTGACTAGCGGGCTGACCTACAATGAGCAGTTCTTC. It codes for CASSQGLTSGLTYNEQFF.

The chain links TRBV5-1 to TRBJ2-2; TRBD1 aligns across 9 bases. Germline V gives CDR1 SGHRS, CDR2 YFSETQ. With V trimmed by 4 bases and J by 5 bases, 24 bases remained unmatched. The CDR3 is made up of 21 amino acids. The DNA for the CDR3 is TGCGCCAGCAGCCCCGTAATCCCGGGACAGGGTGTTTTCTCGGGTACCGGGGAGCTGTTTTTT. Protein product: CASSPVIPGQGVFSGTGELFF. The whole variable domain, filled in from reference TRBV5-1 and TRBJ2-2, reads KAGVTQTPRYLIKTRGQQVTLSCSPISGHRSVSWYQQTPGQGLQFLFEYFSETQRNKGNFPGRFSGRQFSNSRSEMNVSTLELGDSALYLCASSPVIPGQGVFSGTGELFFGEGSRLTVL.

The V and J genes are TRBV19 and TRBJ1-2, with 7 positions matching TRBD1. CDR1 LNHDA and CDR2 SQIVND come from the germline V gene (reference sequence). This CDR3 has 15 amino acids. Unmatched junction bases numbered 8, after V lost 4 bases and J lost 3 bases. CDR3 DNA: TGTGCCAGTAGTAACAGGGGAATTATGGACTATGGCTACACCTTC. It specifies CASSNRGIMDYGYTF.

This clone has only one observation. The genes are TRBV7-8 and TRBJ2-1; possible D gene TRBD2, 5 bases. In germline, CDR1 is SGHVS, CDR2 FQNEAQ. Trimming took off 7 bases at V and 5 bases at J, with 12 bases between the two ends. CDR3 size: 13 residues. The CDR3 nucleotides read TGTGCCAGCATCAGCGGTACCCACAATGAGCAGTTCTTC. Its protein product is CASISGTHNEQFF.

This clone showed up just a few times. J is TRBJ1-5 and V is TRBV28; 11 nucleotides agree with TRBD1. Losses at the gene ends were 5 bases for V and 6 bases for J; bases not matched to a gene: 3. This CDR3 is 14 amino acids long. The germline CDR1 and CDR2 sequences are MDHEN and SYDVKM. CDR3 loop: CASSDGTGGQPQHF. Written as DNA, the CDR3 is TGTGCCAGCAGTGATGGGACAGGGGGTCAGCCCCAGCATTTT.

The chain combines TRBV7-9 with TRBJ2-6; D not certain. The CDR3 sequence is 16 residues long. Per germline, CDR1 SEHNR and CDR2 FQNEAQ (reference sequence). The V and J ends lost 11 bases and 0 bases respectively, with 17 bases between them. CDR3 in amino acids: CAFPSVGFSGANVLTF. The CDR3, as DNA: TGTGCCTTCCCCTCGGTTGGTTTCTCTGGGGCCAACGTCCTGACTTTC.

The chain links TRBV18 to TRBJ1-1; 8 nucleotides match TRBD1. V gave up 2 bases and J gave up 11 bases; unmatched junction bases: 7. Germline V gene data show CDR1 as KGHSH and CDR2 as LQKENI. The CDR3 loop spans 13 amino acids. The CDR3 loop is CASSPSTGGEAFF. The CDR3 DNA follows: TGTGCCAGCTCACCATCTACAGGGGGAGAGGCTTTCTTT.

This clone was seen once. The CDR3 loop is CASSFFLDRGSQYEQYF. The CDR3 DNA follows: TGTGCCAGCAGCTTCTTTCTGGACAGGGGGAGTCAATACGAGCAGTACTTC. V usage is TRBV7-3 and J usage is TRBJ2-7, with 10 bases aligning to TRBD1. The germline V gene encodes CDR1 SGHTA and CDR2 FQGTGA. This CDR3 region has 17 residues. Trimming at V came to 3 bases and at J to 4 bases, leaving 12 bases not matched to a gene.

The chain joins TRBV7-2 to TRBJ1-2, with D possibly TRBD1 on 6 matching bases. CDR3 length: 14 amino acids. Trimming removed 5 bases at V and 6 bases at J, with 16 bases between. From germline, CDR1 is SGHTA and CDR2 FQGNSA. CDR3 in amino acids: CASSTGHFSNGYTF. In nucleotides, the CDR3 is TGTGCCAGCAGCACGGGACATTTTTCCAATGGCTACACCTTC. The variable domain in full, completed from reference TRBV7-2 and TRBJ1-2, reads GAGVSQSPSNKVTEKGKDVELRCDPISGHTALYWYRQSLGQGLEFLIYFQGNSAPDKSGLPSDRFSAERTGGSVSTLTIQRTQQEDSAVYLCASSTGHFSNGYTFGSGTRLTVV.

Of note for this clone: A read error may account for a junction end that differs from germline. The chain is built from TRBV14 and TRBJ2-7; TRBD2 might be the D (7 bases). This CDR3 contains 13 residues. Germline loops: CDR1 SGHDN, CDR2 FVKESK. This chain's CDR3 is CASSQNEGGQMNF. The CDR3 nucleotides are TGTGCCAGCAGCCAAAACGAGGGGGGGCAAATGAACTTC.

Regarding this clone: This CDR3 is also generated by other DNA sequences in the sample. CDR3 nucleotides: TGTGCCACCAGCAGCAGGGGAAATCAGCCCCAGCATTTT. Its translation is CATSSRGNQPQHF. The chain links TRBV15 to TRBJ1-5, with D possibly being TRBD1 (6 bases). The CDR3 length is 13 residues. V lost 3 bases and J lost 4, with 7 bases in between. From germline, CDR1 is LNHNV and CDR2 YYDKDF (reference sequence).

The V and J genes are TRBV5-4 and TRBJ2-1, with D unresolved. Germline V gives CDR1 SGHNT, CDR2 YYREEE (reference sequence). Trimming left V 6 bases short and J 2 bases short, with 15 bases between. This CDR3 is 15 amino acids long. Here the CDR3 DNA reads TGTGCCAGCATAAGAGAGGCGAGCCCCTACAATGAGCAGTTCTTC. Protein: CASIREASPYNEQFF.